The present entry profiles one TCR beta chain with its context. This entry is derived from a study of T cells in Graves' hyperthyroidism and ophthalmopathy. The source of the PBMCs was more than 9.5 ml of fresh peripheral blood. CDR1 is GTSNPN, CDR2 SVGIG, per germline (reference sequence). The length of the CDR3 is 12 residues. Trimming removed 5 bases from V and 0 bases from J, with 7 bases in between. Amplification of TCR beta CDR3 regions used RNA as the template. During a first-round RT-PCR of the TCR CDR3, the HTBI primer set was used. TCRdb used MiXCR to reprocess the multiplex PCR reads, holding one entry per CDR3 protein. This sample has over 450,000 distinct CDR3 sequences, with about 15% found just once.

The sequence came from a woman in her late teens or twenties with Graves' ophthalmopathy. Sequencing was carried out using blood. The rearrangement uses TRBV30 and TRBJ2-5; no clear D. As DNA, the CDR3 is TGTGCCTGGGAACAGTACCAAGAGACCCAGTACTTC. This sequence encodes CAWEQYQETQYF.